This TCR beta chain stems from a study of CXCR3-negative and CXCR3-positive naive CD8 T cells. Notes on the study in general: Greater hydrophobicity was found in TRB CDR3s of CXCR3-positive naive cells than of CXCR3-negative naive cells.

A word on this clonotype: Antigen: not known.

UMI-labeled 5' RACE yielded the TRB cDNA libraries. One entry per CDR3 protein, without DNA, is what TCRdb gives after re-calling the 5' RACE reads. Listed are some 60,000 distinct CDR3 sequences; about 0.57% falls within the top ten. The sorting of each CD8+ T cell subset was done in triplicate, at more than 250,000 cells each. This sequence was found in a human donor in good health. Some clones in this sample may be carry-over from other donors' samples. The sample taken for sequencing was naive CXCR3+ CD8+ T cells from blood. The subset here: CD45RO-CCR7+CD27+CD95- naive CD8+ T cells expressing CXCR3 (TNR3+).

The CDR3 sequence is CATSPRSLCPYGYTF. J is TRBJ1-2 and V is TRBV24-1. This CDR3 contains 15 residues. Germline CDR1 KGHDR, CDR2 SFDVKD.